A selection of T cell receptor beta chains follows, all from one sample in a study of regulatory T cells in long-lasting Graves disease. Each CDR3 protein gets one entry after TCRdb re-called the multiplex PCR reads with MiXCR. The sample consists of 370,000 or so distinct CDR3 sequences, roughly 17% of them appearing once. This sample also appeared in a second study, on T cells in Graves' hyperthyroidism and ophthalmopathy.

The input for sequencing was peripheral blood mononuclear cells (PBMCs), taken at new diagnosis, from a patient treated with antithyroid drugs. The receptors shown here come from a woman aged 18-29 years with Graves disease. Each CDR3 is given with its conserved first and last residue. Each record gives: CDR3 DNA, CDR3 protein, D gene, clone size, J gene, V gene. A D gene is named only where the DNA matches it firmly. Expanded clones get a size class; other rows say once, few or many, or leave the size out.

cdr3_nt: TGCAGTGCACCGACAGGCGGCGGGCGTAATTCACCCCTCCACTTT; cdr3_aa: CSAPTGGGRNSPLHF; d_call: .; clone_size: few; j_call: TRBJ1-6; v_call: TRBV20-1
cdr3_nt: TGCGCCAGCAGCTCCACCCAGGGGCTCTCCTACGAGCAGTACTTC; cdr3_aa: CASSSTQGLSYEQYF; d_call: .; clone_size: many; j_call: TRBJ2-7; v_call: TRBV5-1
cdr3_nt: TGTGCCAGCCGTAGGCCCGACACCCCGTTTGGCTACACCTTC; cdr3_aa: CASRRPDTPFGYTF; d_call: .; clone_size: many; j_call: TRBJ1-2; v_call: TRBV11-2
cdr3_nt: TGTGCCAGCGGCTTTGAGGGTCCCAGCACAGATACGCAGTATTTT; cdr3_aa: CASGFEGPSTDTQYF; d_call: .; clone_size: .; j_call: TRBJ2-3; v_call: TRBV7-9
cdr3_nt: TGTGCCAGCAGTGGGACTAGCGGGGGAGATACGCAGTATTTT; cdr3_aa: CASSGTSGGDTQYF; d_call: TRBD2; clone_size: many; j_call: TRBJ2-3; v_call: TRBV28
cdr3_nt: TGTGCCTGGAACATCGGCTCTGGGGCCAACGTCCTGACTTTC; cdr3_aa: CAWNIGSGANVLTF; d_call: .; clone_size: .; j_call: TRBJ2-6; v_call: TRBV30
cdr3_nt: TGTGCCAGCAGCCAAGGGAACACAGATACGCAGTATTTT; cdr3_aa: CASSQGNTDTQYF; d_call: .; clone_size: many; j_call: TRBJ2-3; v_call: TRBV3-1
cdr3_nt: TGCGCCAGCAGCCATGAAAGGGAGACCCAGTACTTC; cdr3_aa: CASSHERETQYF; d_call: .; clone_size: many; j_call: TRBJ2-5; v_call: TRBV4-1
cdr3_nt: TGCAGCGTTTCAAATTCTGGGGCCAACGTCCTGACTTTC; cdr3_aa: CSVSNSGANVLTF; d_call: .; clone_size: .; j_call: TRBJ2-6; v_call: TRBV29-1
cdr3_nt: TGTGCCAGCAGCCGACGGGACAGGGTCAACGAGCAGTACTTC; cdr3_aa: CASSRRDRVNEQYF; d_call: TRBD1; clone_size: many; j_call: TRBJ2-7; v_call: TRBV11-1
cdr3_nt: TGTGCCAGCAGGACGGACGTCGGCGACGAGCAGTACTTC; cdr3_aa: CASRTDVGDEQYF; d_call: .; clone_size: medium-sized; j_call: TRBJ2-7; v_call: TRBV12-3/TRBV12-4
cdr3_nt: TGCAGCGTTGGACAGGGGGCGGTTGGGGCCAACGTCCTGACTTTC; cdr3_aa: CSVGQGAVGANVLTF; d_call: TRBD1; clone_size: .; j_call: TRBJ2-6; v_call: TRBV29-1
cdr3_nt: TGTGCCAGTAGTACAGGACAGGGAATAAAGACCCAGTACTTC; cdr3_aa: CASSTGQGIKTQYF; d_call: TRBD1; clone_size: .; j_call: TRBJ2-5; v_call: TRBV19
cdr3_nt: TGTGCCAGCAGCGTTGGAACAGGGTTTCCCGGAAACACCATATATTTT; cdr3_aa: CASSVGTGFPGNTIYF; d_call: .; clone_size: .; j_call: TRBJ1-3; v_call: TRBV5-6
cdr3_nt: TGTGCCAGCAGCCTAGACAGGGGCAGGGCCAATGAGCAGTTCTTC; cdr3_aa: CASSLDRGRANEQFF; d_call: TRBD1; clone_size: many; j_call: TRBJ2-1; v_call: TRBV6-2/TRBV6-3
cdr3_nt: TGCGCCAGCAGCTTCAGACTCGGCTACGAGCAGTACTTC; cdr3_aa: CASSFRLGYEQYF; d_call: .; clone_size: many; j_call: TRBJ2-7; v_call: TRBV5-1
cdr3_nt: TGTGCCAGCAGCCTAAACAGGGTATCGGGGATCACTGAAGCTTTCTTT; cdr3_aa: CASSLNRVSGITEAFF; d_call: .; clone_size: .; j_call: TRBJ1-1; v_call: TRBV4-2
cdr3_nt: TGTGCTAGTGCTTCCCTGGACTCCTACGAGCAGTACTTC; cdr3_aa: CASASLDSYEQYF; d_call: .; clone_size: few; j_call: TRBJ2-7; v_call: TRBV12-5
cdr3_nt: TGTGCCAGCAGCGCATCACTGGGAAACACCATATATTTT; cdr3_aa: CASSASLGNTIYF; d_call: .; clone_size: .; j_call: TRBJ1-3; v_call: TRBV9
cdr3_nt: TGTGCCAGCAGCGTTCTAAGCGGGGGAAGAGTTTACCAAGAGACCCAGTACTTC; cdr3_aa: CASSVLSGGRVYQETQYF; d_call: TRBD2; clone_size: few; j_call: TRBJ2-5; v_call: TRBV9
cdr3_nt: TGCGCCAGCAGCAGCCAAGGGACTAGCGGCAACAATGAGCAGTTCTTC; cdr3_aa: CASSSQGTSGNNEQFF; d_call: TRBD2; clone_size: .; j_call: TRBJ2-1; v_call: TRBV5-1
cdr3_nt: TGTGCCAGCCGCCGGGACAGGGTCTTCGAGGGCTACACCTTC; cdr3_aa: CASRRDRVFEGYTF; d_call: TRBD1; clone_size: .; j_call: TRBJ1-2; v_call: TRBV6-1